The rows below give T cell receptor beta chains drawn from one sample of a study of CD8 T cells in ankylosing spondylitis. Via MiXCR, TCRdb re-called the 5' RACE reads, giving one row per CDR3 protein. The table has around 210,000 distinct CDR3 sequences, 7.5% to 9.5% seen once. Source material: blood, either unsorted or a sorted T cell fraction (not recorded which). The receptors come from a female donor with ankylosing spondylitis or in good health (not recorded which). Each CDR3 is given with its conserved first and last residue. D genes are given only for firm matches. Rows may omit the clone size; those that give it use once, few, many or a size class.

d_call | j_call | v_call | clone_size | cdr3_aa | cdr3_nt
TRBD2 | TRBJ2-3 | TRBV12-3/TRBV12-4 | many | CASTGTSGIEGDTQYF | TGTGCCAGCACTGGGACTAGCGGGATAGAAGGAGATACGCAGTATTTT
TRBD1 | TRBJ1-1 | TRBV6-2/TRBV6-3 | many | CASSYDRGQGNTEAFF | TGTGCCAGCAGTTACGATAGAGGACAGGGGAACACTGAAGCTTTCTTT
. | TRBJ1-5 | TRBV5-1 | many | CASSLNQPQHF | TGCGCCAGCAGCTTAAATCAGCCCCAGCATTTT
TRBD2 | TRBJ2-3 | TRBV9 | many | CASSVGNSGSTDTQYF | TGTGCCAGCAGCGTAGGAAATAGCGGGAGCACAGATACGCAGTATTTT
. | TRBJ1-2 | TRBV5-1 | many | CASSFSGRGEGYTF | TGCGCCAGCAGCTTCAGCGGCAGGGGCGAAGGCTACACCTTC
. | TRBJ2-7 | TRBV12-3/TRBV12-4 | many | CASSQGGGEYF | TGTGCCAGCAGTCAGGGGGGCGGGGAGTACTTC
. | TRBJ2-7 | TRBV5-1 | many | CASSWGTATYEQYF | TGCGCCAGCAGCTGGGGGACGGCAACCTACGAGCAGTACTTC
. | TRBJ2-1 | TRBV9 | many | CASSGGAGANSEQFF | TGTGCCAGCAGCGGGGGAGCGGGCGCGAATTCTGAGCAGTTCTTC
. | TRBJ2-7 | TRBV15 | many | CATSRGGLAYEQYF | TGTGCCACCAGCAGGGGGGGGCTAGCCTACGAGCAGTACTTC
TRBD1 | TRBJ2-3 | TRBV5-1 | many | CASSPGGGGDTQYF | TGTGCCAGCAGCCCAGGGGGCGGCGGAGATACGCAGTATTTT
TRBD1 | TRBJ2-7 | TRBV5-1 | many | CASSPALRQGAYEQYF | TGCGCCAGCAGCCCTGCCCTCCGACAGGGTGCCTACGAGCAGTACTTC
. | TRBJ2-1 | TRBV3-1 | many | CASSQDPRTYSEQFF | TGTGCCAGCAGCCAAGACCCTAGAACCTACAGTGAGCAGTTCTTC
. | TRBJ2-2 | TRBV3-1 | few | CASSPNRQFYTGELFF | TGTGCCAGCAGCCCTAACCGCCAGTTCTACACCGGGGAGCTGTTTTTT
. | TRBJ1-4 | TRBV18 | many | CASSPISGTGEKLFF | TGTGCCAGCTCACCCATCTCTGGGACCGGTGAAAAACTGTTTTTT
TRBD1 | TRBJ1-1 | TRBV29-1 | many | CSVVPLQGAKAFF | TGCAGCGTTGTACCTCTACAGGGGGCGAAAGCTTTCTTT
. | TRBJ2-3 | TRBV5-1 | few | CASSLVDSGRDTQYF | TGCGCCAGCAGCCTCGTAGACTCGGGTCGGGATACGCAGTATTTT
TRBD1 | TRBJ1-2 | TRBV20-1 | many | CSASRQGARANYGYTF | TGCAGTGCCAGTAGACAGGGGGCCAGAGCTAACTATGGCTACACCTTC
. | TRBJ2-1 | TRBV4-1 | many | CASSRNLDLDSHEQFF | TGCGCCAGCAGCCGAAATTTGGACCTAGACTCGCATGAGCAGTTCTTC
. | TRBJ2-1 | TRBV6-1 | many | CASSRRGSPGTYNEQFF | TGTGCCAGCAGCCGTCGGGGGAGCCCCGGCACCTACAATGAGCAGTTCTTC
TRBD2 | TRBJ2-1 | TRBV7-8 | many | CASIPGLGSNEQFF | TGTGCCAGCATCCCGGGACTAGGTTCCAATGAGCAGTTCTTC
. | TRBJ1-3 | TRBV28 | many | CASREGGNTIYF | TGTGCCAGCCGGGAGGGTGGGAACACCATATATTTT
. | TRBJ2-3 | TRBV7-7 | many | CASSPRRSDTQYF | TGTGCTAGCAGCCCCCGTCGAAGCGATACGCAGTATTTT
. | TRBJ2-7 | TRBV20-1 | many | CSARDWIYEQYF | TGCAGTGCTAGAGATTGGATCTACGAGCAGTACTTC
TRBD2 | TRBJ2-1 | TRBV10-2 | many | CASSEDSGTYNEQFF | TGCGCCAGCAGTGAGGATAGCGGGACGTACAATGAGCAGTTCTTC
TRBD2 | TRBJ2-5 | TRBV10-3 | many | CAIGGRETQYF | TGTGCCATTGGCGGGAGAGAGACCCAGTACTTC
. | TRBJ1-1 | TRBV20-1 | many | CSARERQYEAFF | TGCAGTGCTAGAGAACGACAATACGAAGCTTTCTTT
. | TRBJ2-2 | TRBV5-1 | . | CASSFSGADTGELFF | TGCGCCAGCAGCTTTAGCGGAGCGGACACCGGGGAGCTGTTTTTT
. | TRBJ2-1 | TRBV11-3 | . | CASSSGLTGSYNEQFF | TGTGCCAGCAGCTCCGGACTAACGGGGAGCTACAATGAGCAGTTCTTC
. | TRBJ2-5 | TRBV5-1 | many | CASSLFVDQETQYF | TGCGCCAGCAGCTTGTTTGTTGATCAAGAGACCCAGTACTTC
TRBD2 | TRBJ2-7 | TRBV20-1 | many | CSARASGYSYEQYF | TGCAGTGCTAGAGCTAGCGGGTACTCCTACGAGCAGTACTTC
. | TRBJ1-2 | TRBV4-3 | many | CASSQERSVYGYTF | TGCGCCAGCAGCCAAGAAAGGAGCGTCTATGGCTACACCTTC
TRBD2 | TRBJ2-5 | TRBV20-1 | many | CSAQPTGTSRETQYF | TGCAGTGCTCAACCTACCGGGACTAGCCGAGAGACCCAGTACTTC
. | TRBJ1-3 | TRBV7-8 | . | CASSFRGAGNTKYF | TGTGCCAGCAGCTTCAGGGGAGCCGGAAACACCAAATATTTT
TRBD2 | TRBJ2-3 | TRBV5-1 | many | CASSSTGTSGQWTQYF | TGCGCCAGCAGCTCAACTGGGACTAGCGGTCAATGGACGCAGTATTTT
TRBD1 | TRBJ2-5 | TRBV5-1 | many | CASSGTGLETQYF | TGCGCCAGCAGCGGGACAGGGCTGGAGACCCAGTACTTC
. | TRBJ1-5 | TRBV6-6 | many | CAQQGNQPQHF | TGTGCACAGCAGGGGAATCAGCCCCAGCATTTT
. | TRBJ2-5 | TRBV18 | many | CTSSTRDSVEETQYF | TGTACCAGCTCAACGCGGGACAGTGTTGAAGAGACCCAGTACTTC
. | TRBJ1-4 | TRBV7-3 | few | CASSINPGEKLFF | TGTGCCAGCAGCATTAACCCCGGGGAAAAACTGTTTTTT
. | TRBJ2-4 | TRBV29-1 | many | CSGLQGNIQYF | TGCAGCGGCCTTCAGGGGAACATTCAGTACTTC
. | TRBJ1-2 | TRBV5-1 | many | CASSYLAGGGYTF | TGCGCCAGCAGCTATCTCGCGGGTGGAGGCTACACCTTC
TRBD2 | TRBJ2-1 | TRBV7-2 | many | CASSLQAGGPNEQFF | TGTGCCAGCAGCTTACAAGCGGGAGGGCCAAATGAGCAGTTCTTC
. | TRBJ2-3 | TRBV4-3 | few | CASSRDTSTDTQYF | TGCGCCAGCAGCCGGGACACCAGCACAGATACGCAGTATTTT
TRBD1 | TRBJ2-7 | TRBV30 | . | CAWSVDRKSYEQYF | TGTGCCTGGAGTGTGGACAGGAAGTCCTACGAGCAGTACTTC
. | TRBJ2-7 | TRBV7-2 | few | CASSLNRNSYEQYF | TGTGCCAGCAGCTTAAACCGGAACTCCTACGAGCAGTACTTC
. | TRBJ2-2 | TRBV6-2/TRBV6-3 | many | CASNIPSDRYTGELFF | TGTGCCAGCAACATTCCAAGTGACAGATACACCGGGGAGCTGTTTTTT
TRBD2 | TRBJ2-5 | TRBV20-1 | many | CSASGRAWETQYF | TGCAGTGCTAGCGGGAGGGCCTGGGAGACCCAGTACTTC
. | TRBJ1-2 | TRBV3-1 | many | CASSQGPGHYGYTF | TGTGCCAGCAGCCAGGGGCCGGGTCACTATGGCTACACCTTC
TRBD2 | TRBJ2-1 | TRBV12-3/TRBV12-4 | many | CASSPPGSGAYNEQFF | TGTGCCAGCAGTCCCCCGGGGAGCGGGGCCTACAATGAGCAGTTCTTC
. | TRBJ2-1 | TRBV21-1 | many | CASIPSSYNEQFF | TGTGCCAGCATTCCCTCCTCCTACAATGAGCAGTTCTTC
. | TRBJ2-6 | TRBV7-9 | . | CASSEGGGRQGANVLTF | TGTGCCAGCAGCGAGGGAGGGGGACGGCAAGGGGCCAACGTCCTGACTTTC
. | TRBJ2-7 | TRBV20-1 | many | CSARKDRYEQYF | TGCAGTGCTAGGAAGGATCGTTACGAGCAGTACTTC
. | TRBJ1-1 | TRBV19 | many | CASSISQPNTEAFF | TGTGCCAGTAGTATTTCACAGCCGAACACTGAAGCTTTCTTT
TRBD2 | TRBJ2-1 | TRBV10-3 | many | CAISESMASGNNEQFF | TGTGCCATCAGTGAGTCAATGGCTAGCGGGAACAATGAGCAGTTCTTC
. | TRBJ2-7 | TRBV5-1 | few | CASSNLPYEQYF | TGCGCCAGCAGCAACCTTCCCTACGAGCAGTACTTC
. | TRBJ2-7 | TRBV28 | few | CASSSGLGEQYF | TGTGCCAGCAGTTCGGGGCTCGGCGAGCAGTACTTC
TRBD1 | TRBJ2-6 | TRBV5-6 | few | CASSLAWEPIRDRGSGANVLTF | TGTGCCAGCAGCCTAGCTTGGGAACCTATCCGGGACAGGGGCTCTGGGGCCAACGTCCTGACTTTC
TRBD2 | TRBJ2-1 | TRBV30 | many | CAFLGTSQFF | TGTGCCTTTCTGGGGACTAGTCAGTTCTTC
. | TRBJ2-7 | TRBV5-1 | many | CASSLAFLYEQYF | TGCGCCAGCAGCTTGGCTTTCCTCTACGAGCAGTACTTC